This T cell receptor beta chain was profiled in a study of control samples from healthy donors and cancer patients. This CDR3 spans 14 amino acids. CDR1 is SGHAT, CDR2 FQNNGV, per germline. Trimming stripped 5 bases from V and 4 bases from J, with 11 bases between. Produced via immunoSEQ multiplex PCR; TCRdb's table is partial and in-frame only. The sample comprises roughly 88,000 clones, over 80% of which are singletons, and roughly a fifth rests with the top ten. Sequenced material: blood. The clonotype comes from a man aged 30 to 39 in good health. The chain links TRBV11-2 to TRBJ2-2; weak D call: TRBD1 (6 bases). CDR3 DNA: TGTGCCAGCAGCAGTACAGGGTTCACCGGGGAGCTGTTTTTT. Its protein is CASSSTGFTGELFF.